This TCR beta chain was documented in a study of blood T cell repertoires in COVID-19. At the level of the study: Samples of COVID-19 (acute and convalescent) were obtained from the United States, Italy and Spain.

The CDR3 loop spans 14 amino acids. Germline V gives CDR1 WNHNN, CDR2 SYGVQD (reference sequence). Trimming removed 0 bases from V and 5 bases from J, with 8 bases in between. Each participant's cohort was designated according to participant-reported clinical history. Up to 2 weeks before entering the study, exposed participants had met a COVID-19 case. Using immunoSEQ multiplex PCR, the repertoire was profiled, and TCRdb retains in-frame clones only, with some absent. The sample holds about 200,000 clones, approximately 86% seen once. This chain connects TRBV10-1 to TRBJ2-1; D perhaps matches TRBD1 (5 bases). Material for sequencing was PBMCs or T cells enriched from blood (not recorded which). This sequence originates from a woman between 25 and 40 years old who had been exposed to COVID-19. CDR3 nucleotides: TGCGCCAGCAGTGAGTCGGGGCAGCACAATGAGCAGTTCTTC. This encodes CASSESGQHNEQFF.